The rows below give T cell receptor beta chains drawn from one sample of a study of blood T cell repertoires in COVID-19. Repertoires were generated with immunoSEQ multiplex PCR, while TCRdb's copy carries only in-frame clones and drops some. The data contain over 150,000 clones, roughly 84% of them singletons. Sequenced input: peripheral blood. Receptors were obtained from a man aged 50 to 59 with COVID-19, enrolled during active disease. Each CDR3 is given with its conserved first and last residue. A D gene is named only where the DNA matches it firmly. A clone size is listed for some rows: how often the clone was seen (once, few, many), or a class if it is expanded.

TGTGCCAGCTCACCGGGAGGGGGTACAAATTCACCCCTCCACTTT | CASSPGGGTNSPLHF | TRBJ1-6 | NA | once | TRBV18
TGCGCCAGCAGCCCCTGGGACAGGGGGCAGCCCCAGCATTTT | CASSPWDRGQPQHF | TRBJ1-5 | TRBD1 | NA | TRBV5-1
TGTGCCAGTAGTCCTAGCCGGCGGGGAAGCAATCAGCCCCAGCATTTT | CASSPSRRGSNQPQHF | TRBJ1-5 | NA | NA | TRBV19
TGTGCCAGCAGCGTCGGGACAGTCCTTGAAAAACTGTTTTTT | CASSVGTVLEKLFF | TRBJ1-4 | TRBD1 | NA | TRBV5-6
TGTGCCAGCAGCTTAGAAGGACAGAGTTTTGGAACTAATGAAAAACTGTTTTTT | CASSLEGQSFGTNEKLFF | TRBJ1-4 | NA | NA | TRBV7-9
TGTGCCAGCAGTTCCGGACAGGGGGCAAGCAATCAGCCCCAGCATTTT | CASSSGQGASNQPQHF | TRBJ1-5 | TRBD1 | NA | TRBV6-5
TGCGCCAGCAGCTGGGGAGGCAGGGAGTTACAAGAGACCCAGTACTTC | CASSWGGRELQETQYF | TRBJ2-5 | NA | NA | TRBV5-1
TGTGCCAGCAGCCTGAATGTGCTTGGCACTGGAAACACCATATATTTT | CASSLNVLGTGNTIYF | TRBJ1-3 | NA | NA | TRBV4-2
TGTGCCTCGCAACCGGGACAACAACACCAAGAGACCCAGTACTTC | CASQPGQQHQETQYF | TRBJ2-5 | NA | NA | TRBV10-3
TGCGCCAGCAGCCGGGGACAGGGGGAGCAGTACTTC | CASSRGQGEQYF | TRBJ2-7 | TRBD1 | NA | TRBV5-1
TGTGCCAGTAGCAAAAATCAGGTCTCCTACGAGCAGTACTTC | CASSKNQVSYEQYF | TRBJ2-7 | NA | NA | TRBV19
TGTGCCAGCAGCGCCCCGGGACAGGGGGCCAATGAGCAGTTCTTC | CASSAPGQGANEQFF | TRBJ2-1 | TRBD1 | NA | TRBV7-3
TGCAGCGTCCGGACAGGGGGAAGCAATCAGCCCCAGCATTTT | CSVRTGGSNQPQHF | TRBJ1-5 | TRBD1 | NA | TRBV29-1
TGTGGCCAATCAGGGGCCAGCTCGAGCTCCTACAATGAGCAGTTCTTC | CGQSGASSSSYNEQFF | TRBJ2-1 | NA | NA | TRBV6-4
TGTGCCAGCAGTGAAGGGACAGGGCCCTTGGGAAAACTGTTTTTT | CASSEGTGPLGKLFF | TRBJ1-4 | TRBD1 | NA | TRBV2
TGCGCCAGCAGCCTCCTTTGGGAGAGGAGCACCGGGGAGCTGTTTTTT | CASSLLWERSTGELFF | TRBJ2-2 | NA | once | TRBV5-1
TGTGCCAGCAGCCTCGGGTGGAACTATGGCTACACCTTC | CASSLGWNYGYTF | TRBJ1-2 | NA | NA | TRBV28
TGTGCCACTCCGGGAAGGTACGCTGAAGCTTTCTTT | CATPGRYAEAFF | TRBJ1-1 | NA | NA | TRBV6-5
TGTGCCAGCAGTGTGGTGGCGGGAGGGCCAAGCAATGAGCAGTTCTTC | CASSVVAGGPSNEQFF | TRBJ2-1 | TRBD2 | many | TRBV6-4
TGTGCCAGCACCGAACCCCGCCCCCCGGGAGGTCAGCCCCAGCATTTT | CASTEPRPPGGQPQHF | TRBJ1-5 | NA | once | TRBV21-1
TGTGCCAGCAGACCAAACCCCGGGGGGGCCGTCGAGCAGTTCTTC | CASRPNPGGAVEQFF | TRBJ2-1 | TRBD2 | NA | TRBV3-1/TRBV3-2
TGCGCCAGCAGCCAACCAGACAGGGCAGGAGAGACCCAGTACTTC | CASSQPDRAGETQYF | TRBJ2-5 | TRBD1 | NA | TRBV4-1
TGTGCCAGCAGCAAGCGGCGGCCCCATTACAATGAGCAGTTCTTC | CASSKRRPHYNEQFF | TRBJ2-1 | NA | NA | TRBV21-1
TGCGCCAGCAGCCAAGAATGGCTAGCTCAAGATACGCAGTATTTT | CASSQEWLAQDTQYF | TRBJ2-3 | NA | NA | TRBV4-3
TGCGCCAGCACCACCGCGAGCGGGAGTCCCCATTACGAGCAGTACTTC | CASTTASGSPHYEQYF | TRBJ2-7 | TRBD2 | NA | TRBV10-2
TGCGCCAGCAGGGACACCGTAAGCTCCTATAATTCACCCCTCCACTTT | CASRDTVSSYNSPLHF | TRBJ1-6 | NA | NA | TRBV4-3
TGTGCCAGCAGCTTAGGGGACACCAAATTCTCTGAAGCTTTCTTT | CASSLGDTKFSEAFF | TRBJ1-1 | NA | NA | TRBV7-6
TGTGCCAGCAGTACCCAGCGTCATATCTACAATGAGCAGTTCTTC | CASSTQRHIYNEQFF | TRBJ2-1 | NA | few | TRBV6-5
TGTGCCACCAGTGATGGGGCTAGCGGGCCCCGGGCAGATACGCAGTATTTT | CATSDGASGPRADTQYF | TRBJ2-3 | TRBD2 | NA | TRBV24-1
TGTGCCAGCAGTTCCCGGGCGCTGGGGGGGTACTTC | CASSSRALGGYF | TRBJ2-7 | NA | NA | TRBV12-3/TRBV12-4
TGTGCCAGTAGTTTTACAGAGAACACTGAAGCTTTCTTT | CASSFTENTEAFF | TRBJ1-1 | NA | NA | TRBV19
TGTGCCAGCAGCTTAAGCCTCGGGGGGTCGACCGGGGAGCTGTTTTTT | CASSLSLGGSTGELFF | TRBJ2-2 | TRBD2 | NA | TRBV7-9
TGTGCCAGCAGCCACCGGGACAGGTTAATAGAAAATACGCAGTATTTT | CASSHRDRLIENTQYF | TRBJ2-3 | TRBD1 | NA | TRBV3-1/TRBV3-2
TGCAGCGCCCGGGCCGGAGGTGGAGATACGCAGTATTTT | CSARAGGGDTQYF | TRBJ2-3 | NA | NA | TRBV29-1
TGTGCCAGCAGTCGGATTAGCGGAGGGGGGGACAATGAGCAGTTCTTC | CASSRISGGGDNEQFF | TRBJ2-1 | NA | once | TRBV28
TGTGCCACCAGTGATTCTAGCGGGAGCACAGATACGCAGTATTTT | CATSDSSGSTDTQYF | TRBJ2-3 | TRBD2 | NA | TRBV24-1
TGCGCCAGCAGCCCCGGACTAGCGGGCACAGATACGCAGTATTTT | CASSPGLAGTDTQYF | TRBJ2-3 | TRBD2 | NA | TRBV5-1
TGTGCCACCAGTACAGGGGACCACGAGCAGTACTTC | CATSTGDHEQYF | TRBJ2-7 | TRBD1 | few | TRBV24-1
TGTGCCAGCAGCCCCACGAGGGCCCCTGGGGAGCTGTTTTTT | CASSPTRAPGELFF | TRBJ2-2 | NA | NA | TRBV7-2
TGTGCCAGCAGCAATGGACTCTTACTCGAGACCCAGTACTTC | CASSNGLLLETQYF | TRBJ2-5 | NA | NA | TRBV28
TGTGCCAGCAGCTCGGGACAGGGGAGCGTCGGGGAGCTGTTTTTT | CASSSGQGSVGELFF | TRBJ2-2 | TRBD1 | few | TRBV7-9
TGCGCCAGCAGCTTGGCGGGAGAAACCGGGGAGCTGTTTTTT | CASSLAGETGELFF | TRBJ2-2 | NA | NA | TRBV5-1
TGTGCCAGCAGCTTAAGTCTAGCCGAGAACACCGGGGAGCTGTTTTTT | CASSLSLAENTGELFF | TRBJ2-2 | NA | NA | TRBV7-3
TGTGCCAGCAGTTTGTATGGGACTCAAACAGATACGCAGTATTTT | CASSLYGTQTDTQYF | TRBJ2-3 | NA | NA | TRBV27
TGTGCCAGCTCATTACGTCAGGGGGTGCACACTGAAGCTTTCTTT | CASSLRQGVHTEAFF | TRBJ1-1 | TRBD1 | NA | TRBV18
TGTGCCAGCAGTTCTAGGTATGGCTACACCTTC | CASSSRYGYTF | TRBJ1-2 | NA | once | TRBV28
TGTGCCAGCAGTACACAGGGGGGAGTTAACTATGGCTACACCTTC | CASSTQGGVNYGYTF | TRBJ1-2 | TRBD1 | NA | TRBV6-5
TGTGCCAGCAGCTCGGCAGGAACAAGACTAGCGGGGAGACTCTACGAGCAGTACTTC | CASSSAGTRLAGRLYEQYF | TRBJ2-7 | TRBD2 | NA | TRBV11-2